This note documents a single TCR beta chain sequence. This receptor's antigen is unknown. There are no base qualities to consult, and no much larger clone falls within one base. Interpreted using the paper, the time point label stands for: pre-sensitization, week 0. The treatment or condition label for this specimen denotes: therapeutic diphenylcyclopropenone sensitization with weekly scalp DPC. Blood at each patch-test visit was drawn before the patch test was applied. Eligible patients were aged 18 to 70, diagnosed with alopecia, deemed suitable for DPC therapy, and excluded if pregnant. Total RNA was extracted from unfractionated whole blood collected in Tempus Blood RNA tubes. This entry belongs to a study of human T cells and chemical hapten exposure (dated by TCRdb to about 2021). For the wider study: For sensitization, 2% DPC in acetone was applied to a roughly 2 cm by roughly 2 cm area of upper inner arm skin. Patch testing was done on the upper back using Finn chambers containing 0.01% DPC, and results were scored after 6 days according to International Contact Dermatitis Research Group standards. Roughly 30 alopecia patients gave blood for TCR sequencing at one to four time points (pre-sensitization, 2, 6 and 24 weeks). The patient cohort, mostly female, included alopecia areata with under or over 50% scalp involvement, alopecia totalis and alopecia universalis. Peripheral blood TCR repertoire changes were tracked in vivo in alopecia patients during primary and secondary sensitization to the hapten diphenylcyclopropenone (DPC). The libraries were sequenced as a pool, and the TCR yield per sample differed mostly because of small variations in library volumes within the pool. Blood was sampled from patients pre-sensitization (week 0) and at 2, 6 and about 24 weeks after DPC sensitization. Throughout the study period of roughly five months, patients also received therapeutic DPC doses to the scalp every week.

Its CDR3 holds 14 amino acids, cysteine through phenylalanine. Only CDR3 DNA remains: 42 bases, in frame from the first base. CDR1 is given as LNHDA and CDR2 as SQIVND, both from the germline V gene (reference sequence). V is trimmed back by 9 bases and J by 0 bases, and the junction contains 4 bases that no gene match accounts for. On the study overall, not on this receptor specifically: The number of TCRs above 1 in 1000 frequency did not change with DPC sensitization; there was no evidence of global repertoire structure alterations. Expanded TCRs formed significantly more large CDR3 similarity clusters than pre-sensitization or healthy control sets, consistent with antigen-driven responses. After repeated subsampling, the strength of the expansion versus patch-test correlation and the threshold at which it became significant changed. Because all patients had alopecia, a presumed autoimmune disease, the immune response of the patients might differ from that of healthy individuals. Patch test score was positively correlated with the number of PT1 expanded TCRs, with significance at thresholds 8, 16 and 32 but not at 4.

Receptors were amplified or captured by RACE. Instrument used: NextSeq 500. During library preparation, unique molecular identifiers were attached to individual cDNA molecules so that TCRs could be counted in a quantitative, reproducible way. Each blood RNA sample was used to sequence both TCR alpha and TCR beta chains. Processing in the source paper ran as follows. A median of about 87,000 TCRs per sample was observed, with a range of about 20,000 to 690,600. V, J and CDR3 annotation of the TCR reads was performed with the Decombinator software suite. Every sample was subsampled to the same number of TCRs (28,000) for the PS versus PT1 abundance plots. TCRs were defined as expanded if absent before sensitization and observed at least eight times at the 2-week time point. TCRdb trimmed public reads at Q25 via fastp, called clones via MiXCR and kept in-frame beta chains. Entries that share a CDR3 protein sequence are merged under the most common genes and DNA. TCRdb, not the authors, supplied the V and J calls. In all, the sample holds 190,000 or so distinct CDR3 sequences, and approximately 29% of those were seen once. Less than 3% of the sample comes from the top ten.

Here the sequenced sample was whole blood, taken in connection with sensitization to the hapten diphenylcyclopropenone (DPC). The TCR sequence derives from a woman in her twenties or thirties with alopecia areata. Some clones in this sample may be carry-over from other donors' samples. Recombination joined TRBV19 with TRBJ2-4; 8 junctional bases match TRBD2. The DNA sequence reads TGTGCCAGCGCGGGGGGACTAGCCAAAAACATTCAGTACTTC. The encoded protein is CASAGGLAKNIQYF.